The clone carrying this TCR beta chain was detected once. As yet, its antigen is unknown. Mismatch with germline at one junction end may stem from a read error. The sample comes from a study of regulatory T cells in long-lasting Graves disease. Study-wide results and limits: Persistent patients shared more public clonotypes (2,741) than new patients (under 1,000).

Regarding time point: newly diagnosed GD, antithyroid drugs for less than 3 months. Scientists built the TCR library using RNA that was extracted from PBMCs. Doctors identified Graves' disease using the American Thyroid Association guidelines. CDR3 length: 14 amino acids. CDR1 and CDR2 from the germline V gene are MGHRA and YSYEKL. Arm-PCR with iRepertoire HTBI primers amplified the CDR3 regions for these TCR beta libraries. Each CDR3 protein gets one entry after TCRdb re-called the multiplex PCR reads with MiXCR. The table includes hundreds of thousands of distinct CDR3 sequences, under 20% detected once. A further study also used this sample, focusing on T cells in Graves' hyperthyroidism and ophthalmopathy. As that report states: Orbital computed tomography, thyroid ultrasound, serum thyroxine and TRAb, and clinical symptoms together informed the diagnoses.

Material: peripheral blood mononuclear cells (PBMCs), obtained at new diagnosis, from a patient treated with antithyroid drugs. The chain uses TRBV4-1 and TRBJ1-1; 8 nucleotides match TRBD1. This TCR was sampled from a woman in her twenties or thirties with Graves disease. The CDR3 is CASSHPGQVSEALF. In DNA form, the CDR3 reads TGCGCCAGCAGCCATCCGGGACAGGTCTCTGAAGCTCTCTTT.